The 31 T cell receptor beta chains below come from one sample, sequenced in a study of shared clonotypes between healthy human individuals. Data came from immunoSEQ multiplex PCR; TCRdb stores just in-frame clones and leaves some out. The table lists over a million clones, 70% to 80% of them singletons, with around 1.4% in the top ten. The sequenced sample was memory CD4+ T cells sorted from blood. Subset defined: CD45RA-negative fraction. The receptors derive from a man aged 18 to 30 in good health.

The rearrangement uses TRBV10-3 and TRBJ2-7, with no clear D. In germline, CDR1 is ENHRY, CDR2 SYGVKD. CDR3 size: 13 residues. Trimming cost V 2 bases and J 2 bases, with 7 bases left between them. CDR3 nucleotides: TGTGCCATCAGTGAGGGCAGCCCCTACGAGCAGTACTTC. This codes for CAISEGSPYEQYF.

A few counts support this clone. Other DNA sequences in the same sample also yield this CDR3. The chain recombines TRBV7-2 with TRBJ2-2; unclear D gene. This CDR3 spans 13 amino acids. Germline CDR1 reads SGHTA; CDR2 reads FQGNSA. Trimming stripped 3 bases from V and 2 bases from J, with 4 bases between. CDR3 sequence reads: CASSLGNTGELFF. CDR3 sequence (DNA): TGTGCCAGCAGCTTGGGTAACACCGGGGAGCTGTTTTTT.

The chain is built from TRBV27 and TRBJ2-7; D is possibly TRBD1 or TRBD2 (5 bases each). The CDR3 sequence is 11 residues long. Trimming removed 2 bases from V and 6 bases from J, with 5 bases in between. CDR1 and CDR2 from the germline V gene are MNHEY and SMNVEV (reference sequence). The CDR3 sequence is CASSLGGEQYF. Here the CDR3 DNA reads TGTGCCAGCAGTTTAGGGGGCGAGCAGTACTTC.

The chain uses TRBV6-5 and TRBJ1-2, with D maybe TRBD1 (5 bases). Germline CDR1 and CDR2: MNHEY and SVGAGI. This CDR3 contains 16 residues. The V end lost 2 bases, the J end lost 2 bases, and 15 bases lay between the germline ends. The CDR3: CASSYRAAGGNYGYTF. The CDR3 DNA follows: TGTGCCAGCAGTTACAGGGCAGCGGGGGGGAACTATGGCTACACCTTC.

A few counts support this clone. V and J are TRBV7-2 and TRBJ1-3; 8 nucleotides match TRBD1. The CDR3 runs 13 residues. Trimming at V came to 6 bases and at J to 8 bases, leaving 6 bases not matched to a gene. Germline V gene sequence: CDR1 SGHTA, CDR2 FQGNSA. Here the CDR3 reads CASRDRVGYTIYF. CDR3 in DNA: TGTGCCAGCAGGGACAGGGTGGGGTACACCATATATTTT.

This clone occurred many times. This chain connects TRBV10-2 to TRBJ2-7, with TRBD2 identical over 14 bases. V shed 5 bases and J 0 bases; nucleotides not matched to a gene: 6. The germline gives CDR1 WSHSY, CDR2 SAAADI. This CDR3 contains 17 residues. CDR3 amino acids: CASSTGTSGRISYEQYF. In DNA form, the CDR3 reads TGCGCCAGCAGTACCGGGACTAGCGGGAGAATCTCCTACGAGCAGTACTTC.

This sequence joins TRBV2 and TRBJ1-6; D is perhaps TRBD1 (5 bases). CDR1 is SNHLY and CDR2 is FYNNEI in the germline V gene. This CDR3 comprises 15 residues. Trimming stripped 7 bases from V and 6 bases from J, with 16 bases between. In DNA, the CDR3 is TGTGCCAGCATCGGGACGGCGAGTGTTAATTCACCCCTCCACTTT. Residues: CASIGTASVNSPLHF.

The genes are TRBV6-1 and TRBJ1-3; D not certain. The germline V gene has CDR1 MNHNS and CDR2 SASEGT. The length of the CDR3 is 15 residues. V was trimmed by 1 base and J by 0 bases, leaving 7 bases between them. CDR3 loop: CASSEVSSSGNTIYF. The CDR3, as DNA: TGTGCCAGCAGTGAAGTGTCAAGCTCTGGAAACACCATATATTTT.

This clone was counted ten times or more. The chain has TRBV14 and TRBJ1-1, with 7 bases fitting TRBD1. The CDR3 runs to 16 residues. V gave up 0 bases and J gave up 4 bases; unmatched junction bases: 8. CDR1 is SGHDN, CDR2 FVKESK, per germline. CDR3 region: CASSQDFHAGGTEAFF. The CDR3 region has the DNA TGTGCCAGCAGCCAAGACTTCCACGCAGGGGGCACTGAAGCTTTCTTT.

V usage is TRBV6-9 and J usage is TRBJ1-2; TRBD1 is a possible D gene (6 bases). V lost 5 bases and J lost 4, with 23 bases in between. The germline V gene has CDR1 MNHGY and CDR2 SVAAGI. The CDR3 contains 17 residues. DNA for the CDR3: TGTGCCAGCAGTCCAAGGGAGGTGGTCAGGGGAATCTATGGCTACACCTTC. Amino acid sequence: CASSPREVVRGIYGYTF.

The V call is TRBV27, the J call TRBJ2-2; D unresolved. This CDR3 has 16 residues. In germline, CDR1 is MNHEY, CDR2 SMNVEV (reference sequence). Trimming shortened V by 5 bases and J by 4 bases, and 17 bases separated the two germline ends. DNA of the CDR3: TGTGCCAGCAGTAGTCGAAAGGGAACCTTCACCGGGGAGCTGTTTTTT. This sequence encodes CASSSRKGTFTGELFF.

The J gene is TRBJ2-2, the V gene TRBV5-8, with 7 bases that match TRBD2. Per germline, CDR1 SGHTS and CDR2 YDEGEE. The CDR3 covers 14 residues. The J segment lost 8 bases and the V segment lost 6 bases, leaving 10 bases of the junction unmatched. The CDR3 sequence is CASNGIWEGGELFF. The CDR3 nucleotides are TGTGCCAGCAACGGAATCTGGGAGGGAGGGGAGCTGTTTTTT.

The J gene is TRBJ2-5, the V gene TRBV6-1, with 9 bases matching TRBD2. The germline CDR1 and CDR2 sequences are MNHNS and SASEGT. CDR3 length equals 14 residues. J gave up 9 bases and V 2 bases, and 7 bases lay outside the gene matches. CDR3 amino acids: CASSEYVVAGAQYF. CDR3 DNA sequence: TGTGCCAGCAGTGAATACGTGGTAGCGGGAGCCCAGTACTTC.

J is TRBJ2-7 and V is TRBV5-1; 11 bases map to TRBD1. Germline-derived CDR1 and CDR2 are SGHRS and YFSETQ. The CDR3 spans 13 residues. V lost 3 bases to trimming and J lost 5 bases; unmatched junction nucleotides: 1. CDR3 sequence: CASSWDRGNEQYF. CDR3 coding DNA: TGCGCCAGCAGCTGGGACAGGGGGAACGAGCAGTACTTC.

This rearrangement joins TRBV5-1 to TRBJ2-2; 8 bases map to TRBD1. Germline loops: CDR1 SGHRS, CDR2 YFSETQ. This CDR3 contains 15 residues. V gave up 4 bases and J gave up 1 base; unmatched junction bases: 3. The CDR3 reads CASSVGTGNTGELFF. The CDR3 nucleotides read TGCGCCAGCAGCGTCGGGACAGGGAACACCGGGGAGCTGTTTTTT.

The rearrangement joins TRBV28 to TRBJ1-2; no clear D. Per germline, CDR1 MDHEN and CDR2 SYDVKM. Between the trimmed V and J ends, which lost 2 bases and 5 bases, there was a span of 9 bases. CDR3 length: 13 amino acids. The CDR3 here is CASSLQTDYGYTF. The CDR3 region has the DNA TGTGCCAGCAGTTTACAGACCGATTATGGCTACACCTTC.

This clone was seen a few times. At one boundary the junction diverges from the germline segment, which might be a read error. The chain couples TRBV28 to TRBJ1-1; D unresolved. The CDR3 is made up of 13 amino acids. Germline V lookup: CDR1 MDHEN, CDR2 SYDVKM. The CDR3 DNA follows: TGTGCCACCAGTTTATCGGCTCGTAGGTCCACCTTCTTT. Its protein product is CATSLSARRSTFF.

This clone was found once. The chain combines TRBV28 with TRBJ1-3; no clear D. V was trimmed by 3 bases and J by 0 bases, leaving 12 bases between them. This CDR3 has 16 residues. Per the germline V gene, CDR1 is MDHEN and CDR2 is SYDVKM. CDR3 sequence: CASSLSGLFSGNTIYF. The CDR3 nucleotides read TGTGCCAGCAGTTTGTCCGGATTGTTCTCTGGAAACACCATATATTTT.

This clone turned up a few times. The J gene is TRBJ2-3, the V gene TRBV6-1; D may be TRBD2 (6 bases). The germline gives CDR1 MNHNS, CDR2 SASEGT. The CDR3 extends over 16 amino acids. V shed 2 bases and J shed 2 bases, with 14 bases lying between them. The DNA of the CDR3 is TGTGCCAGCAGTGAACGAGGTAGCGGACTCACAGATACGCAGTATTTT. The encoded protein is CASSERGSGLTDTQYF.

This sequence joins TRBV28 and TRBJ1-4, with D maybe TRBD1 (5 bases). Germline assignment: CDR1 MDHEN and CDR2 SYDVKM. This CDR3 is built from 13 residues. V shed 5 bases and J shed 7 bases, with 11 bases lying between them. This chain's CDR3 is CASSGVGAEKLFF. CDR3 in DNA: TGTGCCAGCAGTGGGGTAGGGGCTGAAAAACTGTTTTTT.

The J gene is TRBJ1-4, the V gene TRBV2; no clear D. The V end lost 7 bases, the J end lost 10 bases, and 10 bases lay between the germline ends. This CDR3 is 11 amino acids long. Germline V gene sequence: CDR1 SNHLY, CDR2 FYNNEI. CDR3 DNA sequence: TGTGCCAGCATAGAGGAAGGAAAACTGTTTTTT. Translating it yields CASIEEGKLFF.

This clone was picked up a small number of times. CDR3 protein: CAILGAGKLFF. The CDR3, as DNA: TGTGCCATCCTGGGGGCGGGGAAACTGTTTTTT. This sequence joins TRBV7-9 and TRBJ1-4, with TRBD1 as a possible D gene (6 bases). V dropped 10 bases and J dropped 11 bases, with 14 bases sitting between them. The CDR3 length is 11 residues. Germline CDR1 SEHNR, CDR2 FQNEAQ (reference sequence).

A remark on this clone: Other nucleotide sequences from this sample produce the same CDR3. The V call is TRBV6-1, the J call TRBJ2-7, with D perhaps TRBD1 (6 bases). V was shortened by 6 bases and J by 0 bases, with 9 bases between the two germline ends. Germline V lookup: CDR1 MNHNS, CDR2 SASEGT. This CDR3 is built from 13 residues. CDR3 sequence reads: CASSRGSSYEQYF. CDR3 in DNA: TGTGCCAGCAGCAGGGGTAGCTCCTACGAGCAGTACTTC.

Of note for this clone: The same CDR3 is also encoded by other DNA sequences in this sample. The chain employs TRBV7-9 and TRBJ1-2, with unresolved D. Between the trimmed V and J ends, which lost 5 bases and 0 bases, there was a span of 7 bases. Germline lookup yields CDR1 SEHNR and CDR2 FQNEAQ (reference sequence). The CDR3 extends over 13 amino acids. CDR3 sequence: CASSLTANYGYTF. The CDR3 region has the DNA TGTGCCAGCAGCCTAACTGCTAACTATGGCTACACCTTC.

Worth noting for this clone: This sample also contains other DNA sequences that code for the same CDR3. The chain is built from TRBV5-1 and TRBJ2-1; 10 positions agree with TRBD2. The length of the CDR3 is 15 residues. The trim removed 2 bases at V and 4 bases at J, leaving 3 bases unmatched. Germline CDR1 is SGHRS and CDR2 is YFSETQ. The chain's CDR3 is CASSLELAGYNEQFF. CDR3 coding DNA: TGCGCCAGCAGCTTAGAACTAGCGGGGTACAATGAGCAGTTCTTC.

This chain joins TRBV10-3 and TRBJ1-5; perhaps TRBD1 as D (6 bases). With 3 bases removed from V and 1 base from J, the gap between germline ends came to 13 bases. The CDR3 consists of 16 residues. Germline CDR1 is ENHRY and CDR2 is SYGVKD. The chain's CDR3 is CAISDGRGVSNQPQHF. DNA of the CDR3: TGTGCCATCAGTGATGGGAGGGGGGTAAGCAATCAGCCCCAGCATTTT.

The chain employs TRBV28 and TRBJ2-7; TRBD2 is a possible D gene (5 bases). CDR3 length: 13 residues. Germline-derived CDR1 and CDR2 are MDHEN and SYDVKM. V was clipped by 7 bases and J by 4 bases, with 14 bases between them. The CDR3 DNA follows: TGTGCCAGCAAGAGGACGTGGAGGTACGAGCAGTACTTC. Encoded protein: CASKRTWRYEQYF.

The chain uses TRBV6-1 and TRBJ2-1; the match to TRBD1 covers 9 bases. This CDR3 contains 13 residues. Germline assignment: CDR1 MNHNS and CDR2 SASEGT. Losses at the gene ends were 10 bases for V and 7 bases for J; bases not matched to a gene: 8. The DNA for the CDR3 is TGTGCCACCCGGGACAGGGTTGGGAATGAGCAGTTCTTC. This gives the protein CATRDRVGNEQFF.

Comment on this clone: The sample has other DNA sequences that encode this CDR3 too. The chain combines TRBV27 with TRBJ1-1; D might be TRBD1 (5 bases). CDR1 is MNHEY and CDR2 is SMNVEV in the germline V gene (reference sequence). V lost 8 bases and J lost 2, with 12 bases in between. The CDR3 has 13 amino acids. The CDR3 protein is CASSGTLNTEAFF. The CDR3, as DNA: TGTGCCAGCTCCGGGACTCTCAACACTGAAGCTTTCTTT.

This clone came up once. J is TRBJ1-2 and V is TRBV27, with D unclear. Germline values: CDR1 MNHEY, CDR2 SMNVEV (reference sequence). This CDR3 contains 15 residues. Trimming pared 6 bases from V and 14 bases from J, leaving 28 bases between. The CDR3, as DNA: TGTGCCAGCAGACCCGCCTTGGCCGAGTCGATTCTGGGGACCTTC. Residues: CASRPALAESILGTF.

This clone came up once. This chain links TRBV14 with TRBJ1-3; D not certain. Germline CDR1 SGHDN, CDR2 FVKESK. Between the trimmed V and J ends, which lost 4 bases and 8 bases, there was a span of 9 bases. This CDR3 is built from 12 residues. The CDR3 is CASSLMDYTIYF. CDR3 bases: TGTGCCAGCAGCCTAATGGATTACACCATATATTTT. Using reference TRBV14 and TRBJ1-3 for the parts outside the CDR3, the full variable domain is EAGVTQFPSHSVIEKGQTVTLRCDPISGHDNLYWYRRVMGKEIKFLLHFVKESKQDESGMPNNRFLAERTGGTYSTLKVQPAELEDSGVYFCASSLMDYTIYFGEGSWLTVV.